Here is one T cell receptor beta chain with its context. The data were taken from a study of CD8+CD57+ T cells in acquired aplastic anemia. Looking at the study overall: The study obtained an average of around 2.9 ug of DNA from sorted CD4+ and CD8+ cells.

Selection for sequencing was limited to patients who had shown CD8+CD57+ cell expansion by flow cytometry. Genomic DNA constituted the template upon which TCR beta VDJ and CDR3 profiling was performed. TCRdb reprocessed the reads with MiXCR, giving one entry per CDR3 protein. Counted here are approximately 150,000 distinct CDR3 sequences, less than 50% occurring once; the ten biggest clones make up 3.2%. V lost 6 bases, J lost 5 bases, and 9 bases stayed unmatched. The CDR3 consists of 15 residues. The chain is built from TRBV12-3 or TRBV12-4 and TRBJ2-2; 7 bases align to TRBD1. The TCR was taken from a human donor with aplastic anemia. The material sequenced was sorted CD4+, CD8+, or CD8+CD57+ T cells (not recorded which) from PBMCs. Here the CDR3 DNA reads TGTGCCAGCAGGGCTCGGGACAGTCGTACCGGGGAGCTGTTTTTT. This translates into CASRARDSRTGELFF.